The 9 T cell receptor beta chains given below trace back to one sample, sequenced in a study of early T cells in non-severe SARS-CoV-2 infection. TCRdb called the 5' RACE reads again in MiXCR, with one record for every CDR3 protein. The table lists around 70,000 distinct CDR3 sequences, approximately 12% of them singletons. Sequenced: whole blood. The receptors here all came from an adult who was a healthcare worker with PCR-confirmed SARS-CoV-2 infection or an uninfected control (not recorded which).

This clonotype was counted at least ten times. The chain combines TRBV20-1 with TRBJ2-4, with a tentative D call TRBD2 (6 bases). This CDR3 is built from 12 residues. With 2 bases removed from V and 9 bases from J, the gap between germline ends came to 11 bases. The germline gives CDR1 DFQATT, CDR2 SNEGSKA (reference sequence). The CDR3: CSARKVGGIQYF. CDR3 in DNA: TGCAGTGCTAGAAAGGTCGGGGGCATTCAGTACTTC.

The CDR3 here is CASSLDRVTEAFF. In DNA, the CDR3 is TGTGCCAGCAGCTTAGATAGGGTAACTGAAGCTTTCTTT. V and J are TRBV7-2 and TRBJ1-1; D unclear. Germline V gene sequence: CDR1 SGHTA, CDR2 FQGNSA. The CDR3 runs to 13 residues. Trimming shortened V by 1 base and J by 5 bases, and 8 bases separated the two germline ends.

This clonotype was counted between two and nine times. This chain connects TRBV25-1 to TRBJ1-1, with a tentative D call TRBD1 (5 bases). CDR1 and CDR2 (germline): MGHDK, SYGVNS. CDR3 length equals 13 residues. The V end was cut by 3 bases, the J end by 7 bases, with 12 bases between. The CDR3 DNA is TGTGCCAGCAGTGAGGGGGGAGAGATTGAAGCTTTCTTT. This translates into CASSEGGEIEAFF.

In this sample, this clonotype turned up many times. The chain couples TRBV3-1 to TRBJ1-1, with 9 bases fitting TRBD1. V lost 4 bases and J lost 4; bases outside the gene matches: 10. Germline CDR1 is LGHDT and CDR2 is YNNKEL (reference sequence). This CDR3 is built from 16 residues. The CDR3 protein is CASSPNPGQGSTEAFF. The CDR3 DNA sequence: TGTGCCAGCAGCCCCAACCCCGGACAGGGGAGCACTGAAGCTTTCTTT.

The chain couples TRBV5-5 to TRBJ2-3; D remains ambiguous. V lost 4 bases and J 4 bases, leaving 16 bases between the germline ends. From germline, CDR1 is SGHKS and CDR2 YYEKEE (reference sequence). CDR3 length: 15 amino acids. CDR3 sequence: CASSQGPIPPDTQYF. The CDR3 DNA reads as TGTGCCAGCAGCCAAGGTCCCATACCCCCAGATACGCAGTATTTT.

This clonotype was observed a handful of times. This rearrangement joins TRBV9 to TRBJ2-1; the match to TRBD2 covers 9 bases. The CDR3 extends over 20 amino acids. The V segment lost 3 bases and the J segment 0 bases; nucleotides outside the gene matches: 16. Germline V gene sequence: CDR1 SGDLS, CDR2 YYNGEE. The CDR3 sequence is CASSARGGAEIQVSYNEQFF. Here the CDR3 DNA reads TGTGCCAGCAGCGCTCGCGGGGGGGCCGAAATTCAAGTCTCCTACAATGAGCAGTTCTTC. Full variable domain (remainder filled in from reference TRBV9 and TRBJ2-1): DSGVTQTPKHLITATGQRVTLRCSPRSGDLSVYWYQQSLDQGLQFLIQYYNGEERAKGNILERFSAQQFPDLHSELNLSSLELGDSALYFCASSARGGAEIQVSYNEQFFGPGTRLTVL.

This chain links TRBV5-4 with TRBJ2-2, with 10 nucleotides matching TRBD1. The junction had 10 bases not matched to a gene; V was cut back by 2 bases and J by 9 bases. The germline CDR1 and CDR2 sequences are SGHNT and YYREEE (reference sequence). The CDR3 contains 16 residues. The CDR3 region is CASSFLPGQGSRELFF. The DNA of the CDR3 is TGTGCCAGCAGCTTCTTGCCGGGACAGGGGTCGCGGGAGCTGTTTTTT. Supplemented by reference TRBV5-4 and TRBJ2-2, the full variable domain reads ETGVTQSPTHLIKTRGQQVTLRCSSQSGHNTVSWYQQALGQGPQFIFQYYREEENGRGNFPPRFSGLQFPNYSSELNVNALELDDSALYLCASSFLPGQGSRELFFGEGSRLTVL.

The rearrangement joins TRBV20-1 to TRBJ1-1; D unclear. CDR3 size: 14 residues. Trimming pared 3 bases from V and 1 base from J, leaving 12 bases between. Germline V gene sequence: CDR1 DFQATT, CDR2 SNEGSKA (reference sequence). The CDR3 DNA reads as TGCAGTGCTAGGTCCCCGAACAGGAACACTGAAGCTTTCTTT. It specifies CSARSPNRNTEAFF.

This clonotype was found many times. J is TRBJ1-5 and V is TRBV27, with D perhaps matching TRBD1 (6 bases). The V and J ends lost 4 bases and 2 bases respectively, with 12 bases between them. The CDR3 has 15 amino acids. Germline loops: CDR1 MNHEY, CDR2 SMNVEV (reference sequence). The CDR3 sequence is CASSSLGGGNQPQHF. The CDR3 DNA follows: TGTGCCAGCAGTTCACTAGGGGGGGGCAATCAGCCCCAGCATTTT.